The clone carrying this T cell receptor (beta chain) appeared a few times. This sample is part of a study of tumor-infiltrating lymphocytes in primary liver carcinoma. Study as a whole: Staging of the tumors gave T1-T3 N0M0, with widths of roughly 4 to 11 cm.

V was trimmed by 0 bases and J by 5 bases, leaving 12 bases between them. The CDR3 covers 15 residues. Per the germline V gene, CDR1 is SGHRS and CDR2 is YFSETQ. Blood RNA originated from unsorted whole blood, with germline DNA additionally extracted. Synthesis of TCR beta cDNA was carried out from about 0.55 ug total RNA with a constant-region primer. Sequencing libraries for TCR beta derived from three nested multiplex PCR rounds that used slightly modified ARM-PCR. The first two PCR rounds, roughly 9 cycles each, used TRBV1-TRBV30 forward primers and a C-beta reverse primer. TCRdb used MiXCR to reprocess the multiplex PCR reads, holding one entry per CDR3 protein. This table has over 250,000 distinct CDR3 sequences, 58% appearing once.

Sequencing was carried out using peripheral blood. The sequence was collected from a woman under 40 with primary liver carcinoma and hepatitis B virus infection. The V gene is TRBV5-1, the J gene TRBJ2-1; no clear D. CDR3 DNA: TGCGCCAGCAGCTTGGATCCTCACCCTAACAATGAGCAGTTCTTC. This sequence encodes CASSLDPHPNNEQFF.